Ten or more counts support the clone carrying this T cell receptor (beta chain). Each CDR3 protein is one row after TCRdb ran MiXCR on the 5' RACE reads. The sample gives approximately 36,000 distinct CDR3 sequences, roughly 14% of which show up once; around 27% is in the top ten. The CDR3 spans 14 residues. Germline CDR1 and CDR2: DFQATT and SNEGSKA (reference sequence). V lost 4 bases, J lost 0 bases, and 3 bases stayed unmatched. The data originate from a study of neurological immune-mediated disorders. This receptor was taken from a woman aged 45-65 years with HTLV-1-associated myelopathy (HAM/TSP). Sequencing used PBMCs. The V gene is TRBV20-1, the J gene TRBJ1-1, with 9 bases that match TRBD1. The DNA of the CDR3 is TGCAGTGCTATTCGACAGGGGGTGAACACTGAAGCTTTCTTT. Translated, it gives CSAIRQGVNTEAFF.